The next 26 T cell receptor beta chains were all read from a single sample in a study of sequential checkpoint blockade in melanoma. Sample treatment: randomized to nivolumab then ipilimumab (arm A) or the reverse (arm B). The protocol was immunoSEQ multiplex PCR, while the TCRdb copy is restricted to in-frame clones and leaves out a portion. The sample holds 35,000 to 40,000 clones; over 75% are singletons and the top ten take 9.5% to 15%. The source was CD8+ T cells sorted from blood (inferred from file names), collected from a patient given nivolumab and ipilimumab in sequence. These receptors all come from a human donor with melanoma.

V and J are TRBV7-9 and TRBJ2-7; tentative D call: TRBD1 (6 bases). Germline V gives CDR1 SEHNR, CDR2 FQNEAQ (reference sequence). The CDR3 length is 16 residues. Trimming took off 5 bases at V and 4 bases at J, with 21 bases between the two ends. CDR3 in amino acids: CASSPPTGTKYYEQYF. The CDR3 nucleotides read TGTGCCAGCAGCCCCCCTACCGGGACAAAATATTACGAGCAGTACTTC. Looking up the rest from reference TRBV7-9 and TRBJ2-7 gives the full variable domain: DTGVSQNPRHKITKRGQNVTFRCDPISEHNRLYWYRQTLGQGPEFLTYFQNEAQLEKSRLLSDRFSAERPKGSFSTLEIQRTEQGDSAMYLCASSPPTGTKYYEQYFGPGTRLTVT.

This chain connects TRBV9 to TRBJ1-1; D is possibly TRBD1 (6 bases). CDR3 length: 16 residues. V shed 0 bases and J shed 1 base, with 13 bases lying between them. The V gene's germline CDR1 is SGDLS and CDR2 YYNGEE. CDR3 sequence (DNA): TGTGCCAGCAGCGTAGCGGCAGGGACATCGAACACTGAAGCTTTCTTT. It translates to CASSVAAGTSNTEAFF.

V usage is TRBV29-1 and J usage is TRBJ2-2; TRBD1 might be the D (6 bases). The CDR3 runs to 15 residues. CDR1 and CDR2 from the germline V gene are SQVTM and ANQGSEA. Trimming stripped 3 bases from V and 5 bases from J, with 16 bases between. CDR3 sequence: CSVELDSFNTGELFF. CDR3 DNA sequence: TGCAGCGTTGAGCTGGACAGTTTTAATACCGGGGAGCTGTTTTTT.

The genes are TRBV7-6 and TRBJ2-3, with 7 bases fitting TRBD2. Germline V gene sequence: CDR1 SGHVS, CDR2 FNYEAQ. V was clipped by 4 bases and J by 0 bases; unmatched bases: 10. There are 17 residues in the CDR3. CDR3 DNA sequence: TGTGCCAGCAGCTCTAGCGGCACTCTCTTTAGCACAGATACGCAGTATTTT. This encodes CASSSSGTLFSTDTQYF.

This CDR3 reads CASSGSTGLNEQFF. Written as DNA, the CDR3 is TGTGCCAGCAGCGGGTCGACAGGACTCAATGAGCAGTTCTTC. The gene calls are TRBV9 and TRBJ2-1; perhaps TRBD1 as D (6 bases). CDR1 and CDR2 (germline): SGDLS, YYNGEE. V dropped 3 bases and J dropped 6 bases, with 13 bases sitting between them. This CDR3 is built from 14 residues.

This clone showed up just once. The rearrangement joins TRBV18 to TRBJ2-3; 7 nucleotides agree with TRBD2. V was clipped by 6 bases and J by 6 bases; unmatched bases: 9. The CDR3 has 14 amino acids. Germline assignment: CDR1 KGHSH and CDR2 LQKENI. The chain's CDR3 is CASSREDSRDTQYF. The CDR3 DNA is TGTGCCAGCTCCCGGGAGGATTCGCGGGATACGCAGTATTTT.

The V call is TRBV7-6, the J call TRBJ2-6; 9 bases are a match to TRBD2. The V gene end was trimmed by 4 bases and the J gene end by 0 bases; junction bases not matched to a gene: 13. The CDR3 spans 20 residues. Germline V gives CDR1 SGHVS, CDR2 FNYEAQ. The CDR3 sequence: CASSSRRGTSLSSGANVLTF. The CDR3 DNA reads as TGTGCCAGCAGCTCAAGGAGAGGGACTAGCTTATCCTCTGGGGCCAACGTCCTGACTTTC.

The gene calls are TRBV28 and TRBJ2-1; a weak D match, TRBD1 (6 bases). CDR3 length: 14 amino acids. With 2 bases removed from V and 4 bases from J, the gap between germline ends came to 9 bases. Germline V lookup: CDR1 MDHEN, CDR2 SYDVKM. This CDR3 is CASSLGRGYNEQFF. The CDR3 region has the DNA TGTGCCAGCAGTTTAGGCAGGGGATACAATGAGCAGTTCTTC. The full variable domain, with the rest looked up from reference TRBV28 and TRBJ2-1, is DVKVTQSSRYLVKRTGEKVFLECVQDMDHENMFWYRQDPGLGLRLIYFSYDVKMKEKGDIPEGYSVSREKKERFSLILESASTNQTSMYLCASSLGRGYNEQFFGPGTRLTVL.

In regard to this clone: Other DNA sequences in the same sample also yield this CDR3. This chain joins TRBV28 and TRBJ2-7; TRBD2 might be the D (6 bases). Deletions cut 8 bases from V and 2 bases from J, with 19 bases between. The CDR3 has 15 amino acids. In germline, CDR1 is MDHEN, CDR2 SYDVKM. The CDR3 nucleotides are TGTGCCAGCGGGGCTGTAGCGGTCGACCCCTACGAGCAGTACTTC. It codes for CASGAVAVDPYEQYF.

The chain joins TRBV2 to TRBJ1-1; D may be TRBD1 (6 bases). The CDR3 has 13 amino acids. Trimming removed 8 bases at V and 3 bases at J, with 13 bases between. The germline V gene has CDR1 SNHLY and CDR2 FYNNEI. The CDR3 DNA is TGTGCCAGCGAGGGGGTGGGTGACACTGAAGCTTTCTTT. Translating it yields CASEGVGDTEAFF.

The chain is built from TRBV2 and TRBJ2-1; 12 bases align to TRBD2. J gave up 8 bases and V 2 bases, and 7 bases lay outside the gene matches. CDR3 length: 16 amino acids. CDR1 and CDR2 from the germline V gene are SNHLY and FYNNEI. The CDR3 DNA reads TGTGCCAGCAGTGAATCCCGGACTAGCGGGAATGATGAGCAGTTCTTC. This translates into CASSESRTSGNDEQFF. Combining the CDR3 with reference TRBV2 and TRBJ2-1 gives the whole variable domain EPEVTQTPSHQVTQMGQEVILRCVPISNHLYFYWYRQILGQKVEFLVSFYNNEISEKSEIFDDQFSVERPDGSNFTLKIRSTKLEDSAMYFCASSESRTSGNDEQFFGPGTRLTVL.

The rearrangement links TRBV19 to TRBJ2-1, with TRBD2 matching over 11 bases. CDR3 length equals 15 residues. Germline loops: CDR1 LNHDA, CDR2 SQIVND (reference sequence). After removal of 7 bases from V and 4 bases from J, the junction contained 6 bases not matched to a gene. The DNA of the CDR3 is TGTGCCAGTACACAGCTAGCGGGAGGTTACAATGAGCAGTTCTTC. The encoded protein is CASTQLAGGYNEQFF.

The chain recombines TRBV15 with TRBJ1-4; D not resolved. The germline CDR1 and CDR2 sequences are LNHNV and YYDKDF (reference sequence). V was cut by 5 bases and J by 2 bases, with 15 bases left in between. The CDR3 has 16 residues. CDR3 in DNA: TGTGCCACCAGCCTCGCGCGAGGGCGTACTAATGAAAAACTGTTTTTT. Residues: CATSLARGRTNEKLFF.

The chain has TRBV6-1 and TRBJ1-5, with D uncertain. The CDR3 is made up of 15 amino acids. Germline V gene data show CDR1 as MNHNS and CDR2 as SASEGT. V was cut by 0 bases and J by 6 bases, with 12 bases left in between. The CDR3 DNA reads as TGTGCCAGCAGTGAAGCCGTCAGCAGCGTTCAGCCCCAGCATTTT. Translation: CASSEAVSSVQPQHF.

V usage is TRBV27 and J usage is TRBJ1-4, with unresolved D. The CDR3 length is 16 residues. Trimming stripped 2 bases from V and 0 bases from J, with 10 bases between. CDR1 and CDR2 (germline): MNHEY, SMNVEV (reference sequence). The CDR3 region is CASSLTSGATNEKLFF. The CDR3 nucleotides are TGTGCCAGCAGTTTAACTTCCGGAGCAACTAATGAAAAACTGTTTTTT. The complete variable domain, with remaining parts taken from reference TRBV27 and TRBJ1-4, reads EAQVTQNPRYLITVTGKKLTVTCSQNMNHEYMSWYRQDPGLGLRQIYYSMNVEVTDKGDVPEGYKVSRKEKRNFPLILESPSPNQTSLYFCASSLTSGATNEKLFFGSGTQLSVL.

This clone was detected only once. This rearrangement joins TRBV27 to TRBJ1-2, with D unclear. Per germline, CDR1 MNHEY and CDR2 SMNVEV (reference sequence). V was shortened by 0 bases and J by 5 bases, with 7 bases between the two germline ends. The CDR3 loop spans 13 amino acids. This CDR3 reads CASSLSMTYGYTF. As DNA, the CDR3 is TGTGCCAGCAGTTTATCGATGACTTATGGCTACACCTTC.

The V call is TRBV7-8, the J call TRBJ2-1; TRBD2 matches 7 bases. The CDR3 runs to 16 residues. V dropped 1 base and J dropped 2; count of bases not matched to a gene: 5. Per germline, CDR1 SGHVS and CDR2 FQNEAQ. CDR3: CASSLDLAGTYNEQFF. DNA for the CDR3: TGTGCCAGCAGCTTAGACTTAGCGGGTACCTACAATGAGCAGTTCTTC.

The chain joins TRBV13 to TRBJ2-1, with 10 nucleotides matching TRBD2. This CDR3 region has 17 residues. Germline V lookup: CDR1 PRHDT, CDR2 FYEKMQ (reference sequence). V lost 0 bases to trimming and J lost 8 bases; unmatched junction nucleotides: 10. CDR3 sequence (DNA): TGTGCCAGCAGCTTAGGGGGCCCACTAGCGGGAAGCTATGAGCAGTTCTTC. Protein: CASSLGGPLAGSYEQFF.

The chain links TRBV19 to TRBJ2-7, with D maybe TRBD2 (5 bases). Germline V lookup: CDR1 LNHDA, CDR2 SQIVND (reference sequence). V lost 2 bases, J lost 0 bases, and 14 bases lay in between. The CDR3 is 16 amino acids. The CDR3 region has the DNA TGTGCCAGTAGTATATCCCCAGCAACTAGCTCCTACGAGCAGTACTTC. This encodes CASSISPATSSYEQYF. Full variable domain (rest looked up from reference TRBV19 and TRBJ2-7): DGGITQSPKYLFRKEGQNVTLSCEQNLNHDAMYWYRQDPGQGLRLIYYSQIVNDFQKGDIAEGYSVSREKKESFPLTVTSAQKNPTAFYLCASSISPATSSYEQYFGPGTRLTVT.

This clone appeared a few times. The chain employs TRBV19 and TRBJ2-1, with 8 bases matching TRBD2. J lost 10 bases, V lost 5 bases, and 10 bases had no gene match. The CDR3 is made up of 14 amino acids. CDR1 and CDR2 (germline): LNHDA, SQIVND (reference sequence). The CDR3 region has the DNA TGTGCCAGTAGTGGAGCGGGAGTGTTGGGCGAGCAGTTCTTC. It translates to CASSGAGVLGEQFF.

V and J are TRBV27 and TRBJ2-3, with D possibly TRBD2 on 6 matching bases. CDR1 MNHEY and CDR2 SMNVEV come from the germline V gene (reference sequence). Trimming pared 5 bases from V and 7 bases from J, leaving 16 bases between. The CDR3 totals 14 residues. Here the CDR3 reads CASSLRELAYTQYF. The CDR3 DNA follows: TGTGCCAGCAGTCTCCGGGAGTTGGCCTATACGCAGTATTTT.

V and J are TRBV19 and TRBJ2-1, with a weak D call TRBD2 (5 bases). V was clipped by 5 bases and J by 0 bases, with 11 bases between them. The germline gives CDR1 LNHDA, CDR2 SQIVND (reference sequence). The CDR3 totals 15 residues. Here the CDR3 DNA reads TGTGCCAGTAGTTTAAGCGGTAGCTCCTACAATGAGCAGTTCTTC. It specifies CASSLSGSSYNEQFF. Full variable domain (rest looked up from reference TRBV19 and TRBJ2-1): DGGITQSPKYLFRKEGQNVTLSCEQNLNHDAMYWYRQDPGQGLRLIYYSQIVNDFQKGDIAEGYSVSREKKESFPLTVTSAQKNPTAFYLCASSLSGSSYNEQFFGPGTRLTVL.

V usage is TRBV2 and J usage is TRBJ2-7; 13 bases line up with TRBD2. With 6 bases clipped from V and 4 bases from J, the junction kept 9 bases outside the gene matches. The CDR3 loop spans 16 amino acids. Germline CDR1 reads SNHLY; CDR2 reads FYNNEI. The CDR3 region is CASRGPGTSGTYEQYV. The CDR3 DNA reads as TGTGCCAGCAGAGGCCCCGGGACTAGCGGGACATACGAGCAGTACGTC.

V gene TRBV13 combines with J gene TRBJ2-5, with 9 bases matching TRBD1. This CDR3 spans 16 amino acids. The ends lost 5 bases at V and 5 bases at J; junction bases unmatched: 12. Germline CDR1 is PRHDT and CDR2 is FYEKMQ (reference sequence). In nucleotides, the CDR3 is TGTGCCAGCAGCCGAACCGGGACAGGGCAGCGGGAGACCCAGTACTTC. Amino acids: CASSRTGTGQRETQYF.

The rearrangement uses TRBV14 and TRBJ2-1; TRBD2 might be the D (6 bases). This CDR3 has 16 residues. The germline V gene has CDR1 SGHDN and CDR2 FVKESK. V dropped 3 bases and J dropped 8 bases, with 20 bases sitting between them. The CDR3 nucleotides read TGTGCCAGCAGCCAGGGGGTTGGAGGGGTTTCTCATGAGCAGTTCTTC. Translation gives CASSQGVGGVSHEQFF.

This chain uses TRBV27 with TRBJ2-7; the match to TRBD1 covers 7 bases. After removal of 4 bases from V and 4 bases from J, the junction contained 4 bases not matched to a gene. Per germline, CDR1 MNHEY and CDR2 SMNVEV (reference sequence). The CDR3 consists of 13 residues. For the CDR3, the DNA is TGTGCCAGCAGTTCAGGGGGTGGGTACGAGCAGTACTTC. It yields the protein CASSSGGGYEQYF.